A single sample is the source of the 27 T cell receptor beta chains below, sequenced in a study of CD8 T cells in ankylosing spondylitis. Each CDR3 protein is one row after TCRdb ran MiXCR on the 5' RACE reads. The sample has some 270,000 distinct CDR3 sequences; around 32% are singletons. Material: blood, either unsorted or a sorted T cell fraction (not recorded which). The source of these receptors is a male donor with ankylosing spondylitis or in good health (not recorded which).

The table lists this clonotype with a few counts. The chain links TRBV6-5 to TRBJ2-7, with no clear D. Germline loops: CDR1 MNHEY, CDR2 SVGAGI. V was trimmed by 2 bases and J by 2 bases, leaving 13 bases between them. The CDR3 length is 15 residues. This chain's CDR3 is CASSYGQRETYEQYF. CDR3 DNA: TGTGCCAGCAGTTACGGGCAGCGCGAAACCTACGAGCAGTACTTC.

This clonotype has a handful of counts. The V call is TRBV7-8, the J call TRBJ2-5; D could derive from TRBD1 or TRBD2 (5 bases each). The germline V and J ends were trimmed by 5 bases and 1 base, with 17 bases remaining between them. The CDR3 sequence is 16 residues long. Looked up from germline, CDR1 is SGHVS and CDR2 is FQNEAQ. The CDR3 DNA is TGTGCCAGCAGCCTTTTCGGGGCAGGAGCCCAAGAGACCCAGTACTTC. It encodes CASSLFGAGAQETQYF.

This clonotype was detected many times. This chain uses TRBV20-1 with TRBJ2-1; D not certain. The CDR3 totals 11 residues. V was cut by 1 base and J by 3 bases, with 1 base left in between. Germline CDR1 is DFQATT and CDR2 is SNEGSKA (reference sequence). CDR3: CSARGYNEQFF. CDR3 DNA sequence: TGCAGTGCTAGAGGCTACAATGAGCAGTTCTTC.

V is TRBV28 and J is TRBJ2-7; tentatively, D is TRBD1 (6 bases). V lost 3 bases to trimming and J lost 3 bases, with 15 bases between them. This CDR3 is built from 15 residues. Germline CDR1 reads MDHEN; CDR2 reads SYDVKM. The CDR3 bases are TGTGCCAGCAGTTTGAGGATTACAGGGCTCTACGAGCAGTACTTC. Translation: CASSLRITGLYEQYF.

This clonotype was found a few times. The chain joins TRBV4-1 to TRBJ1-5; D is uncertain. The CDR3 loop spans 17 amino acids. Between the trimmed V and J ends, which lost 0 bases and 2 bases, there was a span of 14 bases. Germline lookup yields CDR1 MGHRA and CDR2 YSYEKL. The CDR3 DNA reads as TGCGCCAGCAGCCAAGACTACTCCCTCACGGGCAATCAGCCCCAGCATTTT. Translation gives CASSQDYSLTGNQPQHF.

This clonotype was seen a handful of times. The CDR3 nucleotides are TGCGCCAGCAGCTTCGGGCAGGGGTTCGAGCAGTACTTC. The encoded protein is CASSFGQGFEQYF. This chain connects TRBV5-1 to TRBJ2-7, with a tentative D call TRBD1 (6 bases). CDR3 length equals 13 residues. Germline V CDR1 and CDR2: SGHRS, YFSETQ. The V end lost 2 bases, the J end lost 6 bases, and 12 bases lay between the germline ends.

This clonotype has more than one count but fewer than ten. The gene calls are TRBV6-1 and TRBJ2-3; TRBD2 matches at 11 bases. The CDR3 is 16 amino acids. V trimming: 3 bases; J trimming: 6 bases; junction bases outside the gene matches: 8. Germline CDR1 is MNHNS and CDR2 is SASEGT. The CDR3 region is CASSDRLAGYADTQYF. The CDR3, as DNA: TGTGCCAGCAGTGACCGACTAGCGGGATACGCGGATACGCAGTATTTT.

This clonotype was seen more than once but under ten times. This chain links TRBV15 with TRBJ2-1; weak D call: TRBD1 (5 bases). Trimming cost V 1 base and J 8 bases, with 9 bases left between them. From germline, CDR1 is LNHNV and CDR2 YYDKDF (reference sequence). CDR3 length equals 13 residues. CDR3: CATSRVSGYEQFF. CDR3 nucleotides: TGTGCCACCAGCAGAGTTTCAGGGTATGAGCAGTTCTTC.

Only a few counts were recorded for this clonotype. The chain is built from TRBV6-1 and TRBJ2-5; D gene uncertain. Germline assignment: CDR1 MNHNS and CDR2 SASEGT. V gave up 2 bases and J gave up 6 bases, with 16 bases separating them. The CDR3 spans 15 residues. As DNA, the CDR3 is TGTGCCAGCAGTGAATTCCAGCCCTTAGTGAAGACCCAGTACTTC. Protein product: CASSEFQPLVKTQYF.

V and J are TRBV20-1 and TRBJ2-7; 9 bases match TRBD1. Looked up from germline, CDR1 is DFQATT and CDR2 is SNEGSKA (reference sequence). V trimming: 4 bases; J trimming: 5 bases; junction bases outside the gene matches: 12. The CDR3 spans 15 residues. CDR3 region: CSATRMGQGKNEQYF. The DNA of the CDR3 is TGCAGTGCTACGAGAATGGGACAGGGTAAGAACGAGCAGTACTTC.

This clonotype has just a few counts. The V gene is TRBV11-2, the J gene TRBJ2-1, with D possibly TRBD2 on 5 matching bases. Germline V CDR1 and CDR2: SGHAT, FQNNGV. The CDR3 runs to 12 residues. V gave up 5 bases and J gave up 9 bases, with 11 bases separating them. The CDR3 coding sequence is TGTGCCAGCAGCGAGGGAGTAAGTGAGCAGTTCTTC. Protein sequence: CASSEGVSEQFF.

The table lists this clonotype with a few counts. This sequence joins TRBV29-1 and TRBJ2-1, with a weak D call TRBD1 (6 bases). The CDR3 totals 16 residues. Trimming stripped 0 bases from V and 4 bases from J, with 16 bases between. CDR1 SQVTM and CDR2 ANQGSEA come from the germline V gene. The CDR3 nucleotides read TGCAGCGTTGAAGATGACAGGACAGACCGGTACAATGAGCAGTTCTTC. This sequence encodes CSVEDDRTDRYNEQFF.

As concerns this clonotype: The junction departs from the called germline gene at one end, perhaps through a read error. The chain recombines TRBV7-7 with TRBJ2-5; 7 bases align to TRBD1. Germline loops: CDR1 SSHAT, CDR2 FNYEAQ (reference sequence). This CDR3 has 14 amino acids. The CDR3 sequence is CASSSDRVSETQYF. The CDR3 DNA is TGTGCTAGCAGCTCTGACAGGGTATCCGAGACCCAGTACTTC. The full variable domain, rest sourced from reference TRBV7-7 and TRBJ2-5, is GAGVSQSPRYKVTKRGQDVTLRCDPISSHATLYWYQQALGQGPEFLTYFNYEAQPDKSGLPSDRFSAERPEGSISTLTIQRTEQRDSAMYRCASSSDRVSETQYFGPGTRLLVL.

This clonotype has only a few counts. This chain joins TRBV12-3 or TRBV12-4 and TRBJ1-5; no reliable D call. V was clipped by 3 bases and J by 0 bases, with 12 bases between them. CDR3 length: 16 amino acids. The DNA of the CDR3 is TGTGCCAGCAGTTTTCGAGGCAGCTATAGCAATCAGCCCCAGCATTTT. Translation gives CASSFRGSYSNQPQHF.

This clonotype was counted a few times. The rearrangement uses TRBV20-1 and TRBJ1-1; no reliable D call. There are 11 residues in the CDR3. Per germline, CDR1 DFQATT and CDR2 SNEGSKA (reference sequence). Between the trimmed V and J ends, which lost 1 base and 7 bases, there was a span of 7 bases. The CDR3 region has the DNA TGCAGTGCTAGAGCGGAGATTGAAGCTTTCTTT. Translated, it gives CSARAEIEAFF.

CDR3 protein: CASSPRSAGGDEQFF. As DNA, the CDR3 is TGTGCCAGCAGCCCTCGTTCAGCGGGGGGGGATGAGCAGTTCTTC. This chain uses TRBV5-5 with TRBJ2-1, with 10 bases aligning to TRBD2. The ends lost 4 bases at V and 8 bases at J; junction bases unmatched: 9. The CDR3 contains 15 residues. Germline loops: CDR1 SGHKS, CDR2 YYEKEE (reference sequence).

This clonotype appeared a few times. This chain joins TRBV12-3 or TRBV12-4 and TRBJ2-3; D not resolved. Trimming took off 6 bases at V and 6 bases at J, with 10 bases between the two ends. CDR3 length equals 12 residues. CDR3 sequence (DNA): TGTGCCAGCAGAAAAGACGGGGATACGCAGTATTTT. It yields the protein CASRKDGDTQYF.

This clonotype has more than one count but fewer than ten. The chain carries TRBV12-3 or TRBV12-4 and TRBJ2-7, with 7 bases fitting TRBD2. The V and J ends lost 4 bases and 0 bases, in that order; junction bases with no gene match: 9. The CDR3 covers 16 residues. The CDR3 DNA sequence: TGTGCCAGCAGTTCAGCGGGGTTACCGAGCTCCTACGAGCAGTACTTC. It specifies CASSSAGLPSSYEQYF.

This clonotype appeared a few times. The V gene is TRBV27, the J gene TRBJ2-7; no clear D. Trimming took off 3 bases at V and 0 bases at J, with 12 bases between the two ends. The length of the CDR3 is 15 residues. Germline V gene sequence: CDR1 MNHEY, CDR2 SMNVEV (reference sequence). The CDR3 reads CASSFGSSGSYEQYF. CDR3 nucleotide sequence: TGTGCCAGCAGTTTTGGGTCAAGTGGCTCCTACGAGCAGTACTTC.

The chain couples TRBV12-3 or TRBV12-4 to TRBJ2-7; maybe TRBD2 (6 bases). V lost 7 bases and J 5 bases, leaving 24 bases between the germline ends. The CDR3 extends over 16 amino acids. The CDR3 DNA is TGTGCCAGCACCTTAAGGGCGGGGCCCTCTCCCCACGAGCAGTACTTC. Protein: CASTLRAGPSPHEQYF.

This clonotype was counted between two and nine times. This chain joins TRBV20-1 and TRBJ1-4, with D tentatively TRBD1 (6 bases). Germline V gene data show CDR1 as DFQATT and CDR2 as SNEGSKA (reference sequence). V was cut by 0 bases and J by 5 bases, with 22 bases left in between. The CDR3 extends over 18 amino acids. CDR3 DNA sequence: TGCAGTGCTAGAGATGTACGGCCCATGGGACAAGCCAATGAAAAACTGTTTTTT. This gives the protein CSARDVRPMGQANEKLFF.

This rearrangement joins TRBV25-1 to TRBJ1-1; D remains ambiguous. Trimming cost V 3 bases and J 6 bases, with 11 bases left between them. The CDR3 runs 13 residues. CDR1 is MGHDK and CDR2 is SYGVNS in the germline V gene. Written as DNA, the CDR3 is TGTGCCAGCAGTGATCAGGAGAAGCCTGAAGCTTTCTTT. Translating gives CASSDQEKPEAFF.

This clonotype was seen many times. The V call is TRBV6-5, the J call TRBJ2-3; D is uncertain. The CDR3 loop spans 12 amino acids. CDR1 MNHEY and CDR2 SVGAGI come from the germline V gene. V shed 0 bases and J shed 6 bases, with 4 bases lying between them. The CDR3 DNA follows: TGTGCCAGCAGTTACTCGGGTGATACGCAGTATTTT. This translates into CASSYSGDTQYF.

In its sample, this clonotype was seen a few times. The chain carries TRBV15 and TRBJ1-2; D is possibly TRBD1 (5 bases). The CDR3 contains 13 residues. Trimming shortened V by 6 bases and J by 5 bases, and 13 bases separated the two germline ends. Germline V gene data show CDR1 as LNHNV and CDR2 as YYDKDF (reference sequence). CDR3 in DNA: TGTGCCACCAGGGCAGGGAAGGGGTATGGCTACACCTTC. Translating it yields CATRAGKGYGYTF.

This clonotype turned up a few times. The V call is TRBV5-5, the J call TRBJ2-7; D is undetermined. V was shortened by 1 base and J by 2 bases, with 10 bases between the two germline ends. Per the germline V gene, CDR1 is SGHKS and CDR2 is YYEKEE (reference sequence). The CDR3 covers 14 residues. CDR3 region: CASSLLDGTYEQYF. Here the CDR3 DNA reads TGTGCCAGCAGCTTGCTGGACGGAACCTACGAGCAGTACTTC.

The gene calls are TRBV28 and TRBJ2-3; 14 bases fit TRBD2. In germline, CDR1 is MDHEN, CDR2 SYDVKM. The CDR3 loop spans 17 amino acids. The junction had 5 bases not matched to a gene; V was cut back by 5 bases and J by 1 base. As DNA, the CDR3 is TGTGCCAGCAGTAGGGGGGGACTAGCGGGGGGCACAGATACGCAGTATTTT. Amino acids: CASSRGGLAGGTDTQYF.

V is TRBV12-3 or TRBV12-4 and J is TRBJ2-1; 7 positions match TRBD2. The J segment lost 0 bases and the V segment lost 5 bases, leaving 4 bases of the junction unmatched. This CDR3 region has 15 residues. CDR3: CASSTGGGSYNEQFF. The CDR3, as DNA: TGTGCCAGCAGTACCGGCGGGGGCTCCTACAATGAGCAGTTCTTC.